Below are 26 T cell receptor beta chains sequenced from a single sample in a study of breast tumors, draining lymph nodes, adjacent tissues. TCRdb fed the multiplex PCR reads into MiXCR, producing one record per CDR3 protein. The sample comprises around 22,000 distinct CDR3 sequences, 50% to 75% of which are singletons, and roughly 21% rests with the top ten. The sample comprised tumor-adjacent breast tissue. These receptors were collected from a female donor with breast cancer. Some clones in this sample may be carry-over from other donors' samples.

This clonotype was seen at least ten times. V usage is TRBV5-1 and J usage is TRBJ2-2; 7 bases are a match to TRBD2. This CDR3 comprises 13 residues. With V trimmed by 3 bases and J by 8 bases, 4 bases remained unmatched. Germline V gene sequence: CDR1 SGHRS, CDR2 YFSETQ. The CDR3 is CASSWGLQGELFF. CDR3 DNA sequence: TGCGCCAGCAGCTGGGGACTACAAGGGGAGCTGTTTTTT.

Regarding this clonotype: One end of the junction does not line up with germline, which may come from a read error. The chain uses TRBV20-1 and TRBJ2-4, with 9 nucleotides matching TRBD2. The CDR3 is 14 residues long. Germline-derived CDR1 and CDR2 are DFQATT and SNEGSKA (reference sequence). The CDR3 loop is CSAPTSGIKTIQYF. CDR3 nucleotides: TGCAGTGCTCCGACTAGCGGCATCAAAACCATTCAGTACTTC.

This clonotype was seen a handful of times. The V and J genes are TRBV5-1 and TRBJ1-3; D uncertain. Germline V gene lookup returns CDR1 SGHRS and CDR2 YFSETQ. This CDR3 is 15 amino acids long. Trimming stripped 4 bases from V and 0 bases from J, with 11 bases between. The CDR3 loop reads CASSRRWSSGNTIYF. DNA for the CDR3: TGCGCCAGCAGCCGTCGATGGAGCTCTGGAAACACCATATATTTT.

This chain links TRBV29-1 with TRBJ1-6, with a tentative D call TRBD1 (6 bases). CDR1 and CDR2 (germline): SQVTM, ANQGSEA. The CDR3 runs to 14 residues. Trimming left V 5 bases short and J 8 bases short, with 16 bases between. This CDR3 is CSVLTGAPDSPLHF. The CDR3 coding sequence is TGCAGCGTTCTGACAGGAGCCCCAGATTCACCCCTCCACTTT.

This clonotype was picked up many times. The chain has TRBV27 and TRBJ2-7; 7 nucleotides line up with TRBD1. The V and J ends lost 4 bases and 6 bases, in that order; junction bases with no gene match: 9. CDR3 length: 14 residues. Per the germline V gene, CDR1 is MNHEY and CDR2 is SMNVEV (reference sequence). In DNA, the CDR3 is TGTGCCAGCAGTTCACTTGACAGGGCGGGCGAGCAGTACTTC. It specifies CASSSLDRAGEQYF.

This rearrangement joins TRBV12-3 or TRBV12-4 to TRBJ1-6; D not certain. CDR3 size: 14 residues. Trimming stripped 4 bases from V and 4 bases from J, with 8 bases between. CDR3 nucleotides: TGTGCCAGCAGTTGGACGGCATATAATTCACCCCTCCACTTT. It codes for CASSWTAYNSPLHF.

V gene TRBV14 combines with J gene TRBJ2-1, with no clear D. Germline CDR1 reads SGHDN; CDR2 reads FVKESK. This CDR3 is 15 amino acids long. Trimming removed 1 base at V and 5 bases at J, with 12 bases between. The CDR3: CASSQVEPGHNEQFF. CDR3 coding DNA: TGTGCCAGCAGCCAAGTCGAGCCAGGCCACAATGAGCAGTTCTTC.

As for this clonotype: One end of the junction fails to match germline, which may point to a read error. The chain links TRBV29-1 to TRBJ2-6; TRBD1 or TRBD2 may be the D gene (5 bases each). This CDR3 is built from 16 residues. Germline V lookup: CDR1 SQVTM, CDR2 ANQGSEA. CDR3 nucleotide sequence: TGCAGCGTTGAGGGGAGACAGCCCTCTGGGGCCAACGTCCCGACTTTC. The encoded protein is CSVEGRQPSGANVPTF. Full variable domain (outside the CDR3, taken from reference TRBV29-1 and TRBJ2-6): SAVISQKPSRDICQRGTSLTIQCQVDSQVTMMFWYRQQPGQSLTLIATANQGSEATYESGFVIDKFPISRPNLTFSTLTVSNMSPEDSSIYLCSVEGRQPSGANVPTFGAGSRLTVL.

This clonotype was counted ten times or more. V and J are TRBV30 and TRBJ1-3; the match to TRBD1 covers 8 bases. J was trimmed by 2 bases and V by 0 bases; bases with no gene match: 3. CDR1 and CDR2 from the germline V gene are GTSNPN and SVGIG (reference sequence). The length of the CDR3 is 15 residues. CDR3 region: CAWSVRTGPGNTIYF. The CDR3 nucleotides read TGTGCCTGGAGTGTACGGACAGGGCCTGGAAACACCATATATTTT.

This clonotype was counted once. The chain joins TRBV19 to TRBJ1-6; possibly TRBD1 for D (5 bases). The CDR3 has 14 residues. CDR1 is LNHDA and CDR2 is SQIVND in the germline V gene (reference sequence). Trimming stripped 8 bases from V and 7 bases from J, with 15 bases between. For the CDR3, the DNA is TGTGCCAGTTCAACCGGGACCCTAAATTCACCCCTCCACTTT. It is translated as CASSTGTLNSPLHF. The full variable domain, with the rest looked up from reference TRBV19 and TRBJ1-6, is DGGITQSPKYLFRKEGQNVTLSCEQNLNHDAMYWYRQDPGQGLRLIYYSQIVNDFQKGDIAEGYSVSREKKESFPLTVTSAQKNPTAFYLCASSTGTLNSPLHFGNGTRLTVT.

This clonotype was observed at least ten times. One end of the junction does not line up with germline, which may come from a read error. The chain employs TRBV7-8 and TRBJ2-4, with a tentative D call TRBD2 (6 bases). Germline V gene lookup returns CDR1 SGHVS and CDR2 FQNEAQ. This CDR3 comprises 15 residues. Here the CDR3 DNA reads TGTGCCAGCAGCTCGGGGGACTTCGCCAAAAACATTCAGCACTTC. It is translated as CASSSGDFAKNIQHF.

This chain joins TRBV10-3 and TRBJ2-7, with 9 bases identical to TRBD2. In germline, CDR1 is ENHRY, CDR2 SYGVKD. The CDR3 has 15 amino acids. With 2 bases clipped from V and 6 bases from J, the junction kept 8 bases outside the gene matches. The CDR3 sequence: CAISESSSGKGEQYF. The CDR3 nucleotides read TGTGCCATCAGTGAGAGTTCTAGCGGGAAGGGCGAGCAGTACTTC.

This clonotype showed up many times. The CDR3 region is CASTTGLADNEQFF. CDR3 nucleotide sequence: TGCGCCAGCACTACGGGACTAGCCGACAATGAGCAGTTCTTC. The chain combines TRBV5-1 with TRBJ2-1, with 9 nucleotides matching TRBD2. V shed 6 bases, J shed 5 bases, and the junction held 6 bases outside the gene matches. Germline V gene data show CDR1 as SGHRS and CDR2 as YFSETQ. The CDR3 extends over 14 amino acids.

The chain uses TRBV29-1 and TRBJ2-7; 7 nucleotides match TRBD2. Trimming at V came to 5 bases and at J to 3 bases, leaving 7 bases not matched to a gene. In germline, CDR1 is SQVTM, CDR2 ANQGSEA. The CDR3 consists of 13 residues. The CDR3 sequence is CSVSLAGDYEQYF. CDR3 bases: TGCAGCGTTTCATTGGCGGGAGACTACGAGCAGTACTTC.

This clonotype was seen a handful of times. The chain employs TRBV14 and TRBJ2-1, with 7 bases matching TRBD1. This CDR3 is built from 12 residues. V lost 4 bases and J lost 9; bases outside the gene matches: 3. Germline lookup yields CDR1 SGHDN and CDR2 FVKESK. The CDR3 sequence: CASSRQGVEQFF. The DNA for the CDR3 is TGTGCCAGCAGCCGACAGGGAGTTGAGCAGTTCTTC.

This clonotype was observed at least ten times. The gene calls are TRBV29-1 and TRBJ2-1; perhaps TRBD2 as D (5 bases). Germline V gives CDR1 SQVTM, CDR2 ANQGSEA. CDR3 length equals 11 residues. V lost 3 bases, J lost 10 bases, and 10 bases lay in between. Here the CDR3 DNA reads TGCAGCGTTGAGCGGAGGATGGAGCAGTTCTTC. Translated: CSVERRMEQFF.

The gene calls are TRBV20-1 and TRBJ2-7; 9 bases are shared with TRBD1. This CDR3 has 14 residues. Trimming at V came to 3 bases and at J to 7 bases, leaving 10 bases not matched to a gene. CDR1 and CDR2 (germline): DFQATT, SNEGSKA (reference sequence). In DNA, the CDR3 is TGCAGTGCTAGTTACACAGGGACAGGGCGGGAGCAGTACTTC. Its translation: CSASYTGTGREQYF.

The CDR3 region has the DNA TGTGCCAGCAGCTCCGGACTGAGCTCCTACAATGAGCAGTTCTTC. Encoded protein: CASSSGLSSYNEQFF. This chain uses TRBV7-3 with TRBJ2-1; perhaps TRBD2 as D (5 bases). CDR3 length: 15 amino acids. Germline V CDR1 and CDR2: SGHTA, FQGTGA. Between the trimmed V and J ends, which lost 4 bases and 0 bases, there was a span of 10 bases.

The rearrangement joins TRBV2 to TRBJ1-4, with D maybe TRBD1 (6 bases). The germline CDR1 and CDR2 sequences are SNHLY and FYNNEI. V shed 4 bases and J shed 4 bases, with 13 bases lying between them. This CDR3 has 15 amino acids. The CDR3 spells CASSGEGHRNEKLFF. Here the CDR3 DNA reads TGTGCCAGCAGTGGGGAGGGACACCGTAATGAAAAACTGTTTTTT.

The gene calls are TRBV7-2 and TRBJ1-6; 8 bases are shared with TRBD1. V trimming: 6 bases; J trimming: 9 bases; junction bases outside the gene matches: 7. Germline V gene data show CDR1 as SGHTA and CDR2 as FQGNSA. CDR3 length: 14 amino acids. This CDR3 is CASRRDRKGSPLHF. CDR3 DNA: TGTGCCAGCAGACGGGACAGGAAGGGTTCACCCCTCCACTTT.

This chain uses TRBV19 with TRBJ1-2; TRBD1 matches 9 bases. This CDR3 region has 13 residues. Germline CDR1 reads LNHDA; CDR2 reads SQIVND (reference sequence). V was pared by 6 bases and J by 3 bases, with 2 bases of the junction left unmatched. This chain's CDR3 is CASSRTGDYGYTF. Here the CDR3 DNA reads TGTGCCAGTAGCCGGACAGGGGACTATGGCTACACCTTC.

J is TRBJ1-6 and V is TRBV30; the D gene is possibly TRBD1 (6 bases). V gave up 5 bases and J gave up 7 bases, with 15 bases separating them. The V gene's germline CDR1 is GTSNPN and CDR2 SVGIG (reference sequence). The CDR3 covers 14 residues. The DNA of the CDR3 is TGTGCCTGGGACCTAGGAGGGGGGAATTCACCCCTCCACTTT. This encodes CAWDLGGGNSPLHF.

The chain carries TRBV29-1 and TRBJ1-2; 9 positions match TRBD1. This CDR3 has 17 amino acids. The V segment lost 3 bases and the J segment 5 bases; nucleotides outside the gene matches: 16. CDR1 and CDR2 from the germline V gene are SQVTM and ANQGSEA. The CDR3, as DNA: TGCAGCGTTGATCAGGGGGCCCCCGGGACAGGGTCGTATGGCTACACCTTC. As protein: CSVDQGAPGTGSYGYTF.

The rearrangement uses TRBV2 and TRBJ1-2; D might be TRBD1 (5 bases). The V gene's germline CDR1 is SNHLY and CDR2 FYNNEI. The CDR3 covers 14 residues. The V end was cut by 4 bases, the J end by 0 bases, with 9 bases between. The CDR3, as DNA: TGTGCCAGCAGTGGGGGGGAAGCTAACTATGGCTACACCTTC. The encoded protein is CASSGGEANYGYTF.

V and J are TRBV9 and TRBJ1-5, with 11 bases matching TRBD1. The CDR3 extends over 14 amino acids. The germline V gene encodes CDR1 SGDLS and CDR2 YYNGEE. Trimming at V came to 3 bases and at J to 6 bases, leaving 2 bases not matched to a gene. CDR3 loop: CASSAGTGGQPQHF. The CDR3 nucleotides read TGTGCCAGCAGCGCCGGGACAGGGGGTCAGCCCCAGCATTTT.

The rearrangement uses TRBV19 and TRBJ2-1; D not certain. V gave up 5 bases and J gave up 4 bases, with 6 bases separating them. This CDR3 comprises 12 residues. Germline loops: CDR1 LNHDA, CDR2 SQIVND (reference sequence). CDR3 residues: CASSPTYNEQFF. DNA for the CDR3: TGTGCCAGTAGTCCCACTTACAATGAGCAGTTCTTC.